These 29 T cell receptor beta chains share one sample of origin, sequenced in a study of T-cell reconstitution after alpha-beta-depleted transplantation in children. TCRbeta library preparation incorporated unique molecular identifiers. TCRdb used MiXCR to reprocess the PCR reads, holding one entry per CDR3 protein. Altogether roughly 250,000 distinct CDR3 sequences are present, roughly 7.7% being singletons, with the ten largest covering 5% to 8%. The specimen was PBMCs, mostly from graft donor cells, collected 180 days after TCRalphabeta/CD19-depleted stem cell transplant. All receptors come from a male patient younger than 18 who had a stem cell transplant for acute lymphoblastic leukemia, so the T cells may come from the graft donor.

Notes on this clonotype: As the CDR3 is not closed by the conserved phenylalanine or tryptophan, this likely results from a read error. V usage is TRBV19 and J usage is TRBJ2-7; D is unresolved. CDR3 size: 15 residues. CDR1 is LNHDA, CDR2 SQIVND, per germline (reference sequence). Trimming took 5 bases from V and 1 from J, leaving 15 bases between them. The CDR3 DNA reads TGTGCCAGTAGTTTCCAGACGGACGGATCCTACGAGCAGTACTCC. Its protein product is CASSFQTDGSYEQYS.

This clonotype was detected ten times or more. Here the CDR3 DNA reads TGTGCCAGCAGCTTAAGGGTAGCGGCCTCGGGAGAGACCCAGTACTTC. This encodes CASSLRVAASGETQYF. This chain joins TRBV11-2 and TRBJ2-5, with TRBD2 as a possible D gene (6 bases). The CDR3 loop spans 16 amino acids. Germline V gene sequence: CDR1 SGHAT, CDR2 FQNNGV. Deletions cut 2 bases from V and 4 bases from J, with 17 bases between.

This clonotype has a count of ten or more. The chain is built from TRBV7-2 and TRBJ1-2, with TRBD1 as a possible D gene (6 bases). The CDR3 consists of 12 residues. The germline V and J ends were trimmed by 4 bases and 7 bases, with 10 bases remaining between them. The germline gives CDR1 SGHTA, CDR2 FQGNSA. The CDR3 protein is CASSYREGGYTF. Here the CDR3 DNA reads TGTGCCAGCAGCTACAGGGAAGGTGGCTACACCTTC.

Comment on this clonotype: A much larger clone is a single base away; this may be a read error. The rearrangement uses TRBV7-2 and TRBJ1-2, with no clear D. Trimming shortened V by 1 base and J by 8 bases, and 11 bases separated the two germline ends. CDR3 length: 13 amino acids. Germline CDR1 SGHTA, CDR2 FQGNSA. For the CDR3, the DNA is TGTGCCAGCAGCTTAGGAGGTAGCGGGGGCTACACCTTC. This sequence encodes CASSLGGSGGYTF.

Concerning this clonotype itself: With a much larger clone just one base away, this may be a read error. The genes are TRBV10-3 and TRBJ2-7, with a tentative D call TRBD1 (6 bases). This CDR3 has 14 residues. Germline CDR1 reads ENHRY; CDR2 reads SYGVKD. The germline V and J ends were trimmed by 3 bases and 2 bases, with 11 bases remaining between them. In nucleotides, the CDR3 is TGTGCCATCAGTGACCGGGACAACACCTACGAGCAGTACTTC. It encodes CAISDRDNTYEQYF.

This clonotype was counted a few times. The rearrangement joins TRBV4-3 to TRBJ1-3; 7 bases are shared with TRBD1. After removal of 3 bases from V and 4 bases from J, the junction contained 12 bases not matched to a gene. This CDR3 is built from 17 residues. CDR1 and CDR2 from the germline V gene are LGHNA and YSLEER. CDR3 protein: CASSHTRDRAEGNTIYF. The CDR3 DNA follows: TGCGCCAGCAGCCATACACGAGACAGGGCAGAGGGAAACACCATATATTTT.

This chain connects TRBV7-3 to TRBJ2-3; TRBD1 agrees at 8 bases. CDR1 SGHTA and CDR2 FQGTGA come from the germline V gene. The ends lost 4 bases at V and 2 bases at J; junction bases unmatched: 5. This CDR3 comprises 15 residues. The CDR3 sequence: CASSYGTGLTDTQYF. CDR3 DNA sequence: TGTGCCAGCAGCTACGGGACAGGCCTCACAGATACGCAGTATTTT.

This clonotype has at least ten counts. This chain connects TRBV20-1 to TRBJ2-3; 11 bases are shared with TRBD2. The CDR3 runs to 14 residues. Trimming at V came to 6 bases and at J to 6 bases, leaving 8 bases not matched to a gene. Germline-derived CDR1 and CDR2 are DFQATT and SNEGSKA (reference sequence). CDR3 nucleotides: TGCAGTGCCAGTAGCGGGAGGGCCACGGATACGCAGTATTTT. Translating it yields CSASSGRATDTQYF.

The table lists this clonotype with many counts. The chain combines TRBV28 with TRBJ2-3; D unresolved. The CDR3 is made up of 15 amino acids. V was clipped by 3 bases and J by 0 bases, with 10 bases between them. CDR1 and CDR2 from the germline V gene are MDHEN and SYDVKM. CDR3 DNA: TGTGCCAGCAGTTTTATCAGGTTTAGCACAGATACGCAGTATTTT. This encodes CASSFIRFSTDTQYF. Filled out from reference TRBV28 and TRBJ2-3, the complete variable domain reads DVKVTQSSRYLVKRTGEKVFLECVQDMDHENMFWYRQDPGLGLRLIYFSYDVKMKEKGDIPEGYSVSREKKERFSLILESASTNQTSMYLCASSFIRFSTDTQYFGPGTRLTVL.

In this sample, this clonotype turned up many times. The J gene is TRBJ1-1, the V gene TRBV12-3 or TRBV12-4, with D uncertain. V lost 0 bases, J lost 3 bases, and 17 bases lay in between. The CDR3 has 17 amino acids. Here the CDR3 DNA reads TGTGCCAGCAGTTTAGCTAATCCCCTGTTAGCTCACACTGAAGCTTTCTTT. This codes for CASSLANPLLAHTEAFF.

In its sample, this clonotype was seen many times. The V gene is TRBV12-3 or TRBV12-4, the J gene TRBJ1-1, with 9 bases lining up with TRBD1. This CDR3 region has 14 residues. Trimming removed 3 bases from V and 4 bases from J; junction bases left unmatched: 3. The CDR3 here is CASSFNRGPTEAFF. For the CDR3, the DNA is TGTGCCAGCAGTTTTAACAGGGGGCCCACTGAAGCTTTCTTT.

The table lists this clonotype with many counts. The chain couples TRBV14 to TRBJ2-1; 14 bases fit TRBD2. This CDR3 contains 17 residues. The junction had 11 bases not matched to a gene; V was cut back by 8 bases and J by 5 bases. Germline V lookup: CDR1 SGHDN, CDR2 FVKESK. As DNA, the CDR3 is TGTGCCAGCCGAAGGTCGGGACTAGCGGGAGAGGACAATGAGCAGTTCTTC. As protein: CASRRSGLAGEDNEQFF. Drawing the rest from reference TRBV14 and TRBJ2-1, the complete variable domain is EAGVTQFPSHSVIEKGQTVTLRCDPISGHDNLYWYRRVMGKEIKFLLHFVKESKQDESGMPNNRFLAERTGGTYSTLKVQPAELEDSGVYFCASRRSGLAGEDNEQFFGPGTRLTVL.

The sample holds many counts of this clonotype. The V and J genes are TRBV20-1 and TRBJ1-1, with 7 bases fitting TRBD1. The CDR3 covers 16 residues. Germline assignment: CDR1 DFQATT and CDR2 SNEGSKA (reference sequence). V was pared by 3 bases and J by 5 bases, with 15 bases of the junction left unmatched. The CDR3 sequence is CSARGEWDSLRTEAFF. The CDR3 bases are TGCAGTGCTAGGGGTGAATGGGACAGTTTACGAACTGAAGCTTTCTTT.

This clonotype was recorded many times. The V and J genes are TRBV7-9 and TRBJ1-1; 7 bases match TRBD1. V shed 2 bases and J 6 bases; nucleotides not matched to a gene: 6. Germline V gene sequence: CDR1 SEHNR, CDR2 FQNEAQ (reference sequence). The CDR3 loop spans 14 amino acids. The CDR3 reads CASSLQGGGAEAFF. CDR3 nucleotide sequence: TGTGCCAGCAGCTTACAGGGGGGTGGGGCTGAAGCTTTCTTT.

In its sample, this clonotype was seen many times. The chain is built from TRBV7-3 and TRBJ2-2; possible D gene TRBD2, 5 bases. Per the germline V gene, CDR1 is SGHTA and CDR2 is FQGTGA. Trimming shortened V by 0 bases and J by 1 base, and 24 bases separated the two germline ends. This CDR3 comprises 21 residues. The CDR3 coding sequence is TGTGCCAGCAGCTTAACCTGGGTTCCCCCCCTGTGGGGAGAGAACACCGGGGAGCTGTTTTTT. It translates to CASSLTWVPPLWGENTGELFF.

This clonotype was seen at least ten times. V usage is TRBV6-5 and J usage is TRBJ1-5; D may be TRBD1 (5 bases). The CDR3 is made up of 14 amino acids. The germline CDR1 and CDR2 sequences are MNHEY and SVGAGI. V was clipped by 5 bases and J by 3 bases, with 11 bases between them. CDR3 loop: CASSTGTDNQPQHF. Here the CDR3 DNA reads TGTGCCAGCAGTACGGGGACTGACAATCAGCCCCAGCATTTT.

This clonotype has at least ten counts. The chain couples TRBV3-1 to TRBJ2-3, with D tentatively TRBD2 (5 bases). CDR3 size: 14 residues. Germline V gene lookup returns CDR1 LGHDT and CDR2 YNNKEL (reference sequence). Deletions cut 0 bases from V and 14 bases from J, with 18 bases between. This chain's CDR3 is CASSQELRAVGSYF. The CDR3 region has the DNA TGTGCCAGCAGCCAAGAGTTGAGGGCCGTGGGTTCGTATTTT.

This clonotype was seen repeatedly, ten times or more. The chain links TRBV4-2 to TRBJ2-3; D not resolved. Trimming stripped 0 bases from V and 2 bases from J, with 9 bases between. The CDR3 extends over 15 amino acids. CDR1 and CDR2 (germline): LGHNA, YNFKEQ. The CDR3 loop reads CASSQDGGPTDTQYF. The CDR3, as DNA: TGTGCCAGCAGCCAAGATGGCGGCCCCACAGATACGCAGTATTTT.

This clonotype has at least ten counts. The chain has TRBV11-2 and TRBJ1-2; 8 bases are a match to TRBD1. This CDR3 is 15 amino acids long. Germline V gene sequence: CDR1 SGHAT, CDR2 FQNNGV. V lost 1 base and J lost 8; bases outside the gene matches: 9. The CDR3 protein is CASSLGPSGGRGYTF. The CDR3, as DNA: TGTGCCAGCAGCTTAGGGCCTTCAGGGGGCCGAGGCTACACCTTC. Supplemented by reference TRBV11-2 and TRBJ1-2, the full variable domain reads EAGVAQSPRYKIIEKRQSVAFWCNPISGHATLYWYQQILGQGPKLLIQFQNNGVVDDSQLPKDRFSAERLKGVDSTLKIQPAKLEDSAVYLCASSLGPSGGRGYTFGSGTRLTVV.

This clonotype has a count of ten or more. The chain carries TRBV7-2 and TRBJ2-3; no definite D call. The CDR3 is 16 residues long. The germline V gene has CDR1 SGHTA and CDR2 FQGNSA. V was clipped by 1 base and J by 1 base, with 12 bases between them. CDR3 coding DNA: TGTGCCAGCAGCTTAGTCCCTCGTCGCGGCACAGATACGCAGTATTTT. Its protein is CASSLVPRRGTDTQYF. Variable domain in full (rest from reference TRBV7-2 and TRBJ2-3): GAGVSQSPSNKVTEKGKDVELRCDPISGHTALYWYRQSLGQGLEFLIYFQGNSAPDKSGLPSDRFSAERTGGSVSTLTIQRTQQEDSAVYLCASSLVPRRGTDTQYFGPGTRLTVL.

This rearrangement joins TRBV28 to TRBJ1-5, with unresolved D. The CDR3 loop spans 15 amino acids. V was clipped by 3 bases and J by 0 bases, with 9 bases between them. CDR1 is MDHEN and CDR2 is SYDVKM in the germline V gene. This chain's CDR3 is CASSLEPYSNQPQHF. DNA of the CDR3: TGTGCCAGCAGTTTGGAGCCTTATAGCAATCAGCCCCAGCATTTT. Based on the CDR3 plus reference TRBV28 and TRBJ1-5, the full variable domain is DVKVTQSSRYLVKRTGEKVFLECVQDMDHENMFWYRQDPGLGLRLIYFSYDVKMKEKGDIPEGYSVSREKKERFSLILESASTNQTSMYLCASSLEPYSNQPQHFGDGTRLSIL.

The rearrangement joins TRBV19 to TRBJ2-1, with D hard to call. From germline, CDR1 is LNHDA and CDR2 SQIVND (reference sequence). This CDR3 comprises 16 residues. Deletions cut 3 bases from V and 9 bases from J, with 21 bases between. The CDR3 DNA reads as TGTGCCAGTAGTATTAGTAGTGGAGCACAGTCGGGTGAGCAGTTCTTC. Residues: CASSISSGAQSGEQFF.

On this clonotype: This could be a read error, since a much larger clone is one nucleotide away. The V gene is TRBV10-3, the J gene TRBJ1-3; D is undetermined. In germline, CDR1 is ENHRY, CDR2 SYGVKD. The length of the CDR3 is 14 residues. V lost 5 bases and J lost 4, with 12 bases in between. The CDR3 DNA reads TGTGCCATCAGTAGCCCAGGTCGAGGAAACACCATATATTTT. Protein product: CAISSPGRGNTIYF.

The sample holds many counts of this clonotype. The V gene is TRBV6-5, the J gene TRBJ2-7; D call uncertain. This CDR3 comprises 14 residues. Germline lookup yields CDR1 MNHEY and CDR2 SVGAGI. The ends were cut back, 0 bases at V and 2 bases at J, with 8 bases in the middle. DNA of the CDR3: TGTGCCAGCAGTTACTCGATATTAGCCTACGAGCAGTACTTC. It specifies CASSYSILAYEQYF.

This clonotype was recorded at least ten times. The J gene is TRBJ1-2, the V gene TRBV5-5, with 8 bases matching TRBD1. Germline CDR1 is SGHKS and CDR2 is YYEKEE (reference sequence). The junction had 3 bases not matched to a gene; V was cut back by 4 bases and J by 4 bases. This CDR3 has 13 amino acids. CDR3 bases: TGTGCCAGCAGCCCGGACAGGGCCTATGGCTACACCTTC. Its protein product is CASSPDRAYGYTF.

The table lists this clonotype with a few counts. The chain combines TRBV2 with TRBJ2-7, with D maybe TRBD1 (5 bases). The germline V gene has CDR1 SNHLY and CDR2 FYNNEI. The CDR3 runs 14 residues. V lost 6 bases and J lost 2, with 14 bases in between. For the CDR3, the DNA is TGTGCCAGCAGCCCGACAGCTTCCCCCTACGAGCAGTACTTC. It is translated as CASSPTASPYEQYF.

This clonotype was recorded many times. J is TRBJ2-7 and V is TRBV7-9; TRBD1 agrees at 11 bases. This CDR3 spans 15 amino acids. Trimming at V came to 0 bases and at J to 2 bases, leaving 0 bases not matched to a gene. Germline V lookup: CDR1 SEHNR, CDR2 FQNEAQ (reference sequence). The CDR3 DNA reads TGTGCCAGCAGCTTAGCGGGACAGGGGGCCTACGAGCAGTACTTC. It is translated as CASSLAGQGAYEQYF.

This clonotype was seen at least ten times. The rearrangement uses TRBV3-1 and TRBJ2-3; a weak D match, TRBD1 (6 bases). CDR3 length equals 15 residues. The germline V gene has CDR1 LGHDT and CDR2 YNNKEL (reference sequence). V lost 4 bases, J lost 2 bases, and 13 bases lay in between. The CDR3 DNA follows: TGTGCCAGCAGCCCTTTGTGGGGGCCCACAGATACGCAGTATTTT. Its translation is CASSPLWGPTDTQYF.

This clonotype was observed many times. This chain uses TRBV28 with TRBJ2-3; D may be TRBD2 (6 bases). V lost 0 bases to trimming and J lost 0 bases, with 19 bases between them. There are 19 residues in the CDR3. Germline V lookup: CDR1 MDHEN, CDR2 SYDVKM. The CDR3 reads CASSLWWGDPTSSTDTQYF. CDR3 DNA sequence: TGTGCCAGCAGTTTATGGTGGGGGGACCCAACTTCTAGCACAGATACGCAGTATTTT.